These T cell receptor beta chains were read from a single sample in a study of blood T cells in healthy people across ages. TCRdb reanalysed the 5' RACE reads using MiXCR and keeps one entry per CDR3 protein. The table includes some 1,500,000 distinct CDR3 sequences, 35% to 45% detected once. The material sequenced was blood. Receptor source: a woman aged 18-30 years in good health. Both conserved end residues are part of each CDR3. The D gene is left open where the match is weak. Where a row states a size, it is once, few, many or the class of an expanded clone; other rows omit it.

TGTGCCTGGAGTCGGCAGGACAATGAGCAGTTCTTC	CAWSRQDNEQFF	NA	TRBV30	TRBJ2-1	NA
TGTGCCAGCAGCGTACAGGGGCCAGGCTATGGCTACACCTTC	CASSVQGPGYGYTF	TRBD1	TRBV7-8	TRBJ1-2	NA
TGTGACAGCAGGTCTCTGACCGGGGCGGCAGATACGCAGTATTTT	CDSRSLTGAADTQYF	NA	TRBV5-6	TRBJ2-3	once
TGTGCCAGCAGTACCCGCCGGGACGCCACCTCCGGGGAGCTGTTTTTT	CASSTRRDATSGELFF	NA	TRBV6-6	TRBJ2-2	NA
TGTGCCAGCTCACCATCTGCTAGCGCGAACACCGGGGAGCTGTTTTTT	CASSPSASANTGELFF	NA	TRBV18	TRBJ2-2	NA
TGTGCCAGCAGTCCTCAGACAGGGGGGCCCCTTAACTATGGCTACACCTTC	CASSPQTGGPLNYGYTF	TRBD1	TRBV6-1	TRBJ1-2	NA
TGTGCCAGCGGGACAGGGCCTGGAAACACCATATATTTT	CASGTGPGNTIYF	TRBD1	TRBV7-2	TRBJ1-3	NA
TGTGCCAGCAGCTCGAGAATAACAGGGACGAATGAAAAACTGTTTTTT	CASSSRITGTNEKLFF	NA	TRBV5-6	TRBJ1-4	NA
TGCGCCAGCAGTCAATCCCACCGAAATCCGGGACAACCTCATCCTTTAGCCAAAAACATTCAGTACTTC	CASSQSHRNPGQPHPLAKNIQYF	NA	TRBV23-1	TRBJ2-4	NA
TGTGCCAGCAGTGACTTACAGGGATTTGTCTACGAGCAGTACTTC	CASSDLQGFVYEQYF	NA	TRBV28	TRBJ2-7	NA
TGTGCCACCAGCAGGACACCCAGCTCCTACAATGAGCAGTTCTTC	CATSRTPSSYNEQFF	NA	TRBV15	TRBJ2-1	once
TGCAGCGCCCAAAGCCCGGAGAACTATGGCTACACCTTC	CSAQSPENYGYTF	NA	TRBV29-1	TRBJ1-2	NA
TGTGCCAGCAGTCCCCCCCGACTAGCGGTCACAGATACGCAGTATTTT	CASSPPRLAVTDTQYF	TRBD2	TRBV12-3/TRBV12-4	TRBJ2-3	NA
TGTGCCATCAGGGAAGCTTCGTCCTACAATGAGCAGTTCTTC	CAIREASSYNEQFF	NA	TRBV10-3	TRBJ2-1	few
TGCAGTGCTAGAGATTGGGAAGGGTGGGATACGCAGTATTTT	CSARDWEGWDTQYF	NA	TRBV20-1	TRBJ2-3	NA
TGTGCCAGCCGGGACAGGGCAACCTACGAGCAGTACTTC	CASRDRATYEQYF	TRBD1	TRBV28	TRBJ2-7	few
TGTGTCTGGAGTGTGTATATCTACAATGAGCAGTTCTTC	CVWSVYIYNEQFF	NA	TRBV30	TRBJ2-1	NA
TGCAGCGTTGAAGTGCCGGGCGGGCCCCAGCATTTT	CSVEVPGGPQHF	NA	TRBV29-1	TRBJ1-5	once
TGTGCCAGCAGCGTGGCGGTCTACAATGAGCAGTTCTTC	CASSVAVYNEQFF	NA	TRBV9	TRBJ2-1	few
TGTGCCATCAGCGACCGGGAGACTCGACATCAGCCCCAGCATTTT	CAISDRETRHQPQHF	NA	TRBV10-3	TRBJ1-5	NA
TGCAGTGTTCAGGCCCGGGACACAGATACGCAGTATTTT	CSVQARDTDTQYF	NA	TRBV20-1	TRBJ2-3	NA
TGTGCCAGCAGCCCCTACGGCCAGGGCTCCTACAATGAGCAGTTCTTC	CASSPYGQGSYNEQFF	NA	TRBV9	TRBJ2-1	few
TGTGCCAGCAGTTTCTATGTTTGGGAAGCAGGGGGGAGCGAGCAGTACTTC	CASSFYVWEAGGSEQYF	NA	TRBV28	TRBJ2-7	NA
TGCAGTGCTAGTACTAGCGTAGGGAAAAACGAGCAGTACTTC	CSASTSVGKNEQYF	TRBD2	TRBV20-1	TRBJ2-7	few
TGTGCCAGCAGTTTCGAGATCCAGGGGTACAATGAGCAGTTCTTC	CASSFEIQGYNEQFF	NA	TRBV12-3/TRBV12-4	TRBJ2-1	NA
TGTGCCAGCAGAGTGCACGGACTAGCGGGGGAGGGCACAGATACGCAGTATTTT	CASRVHGLAGEGTDTQYF	TRBD2	TRBV6-1	TRBJ2-3	NA
TGTGCCAGCAGTTTCTCTCAGGGGGTGGTTGAAGCTTTCTTT	CASSFSQGVVEAFF	TRBD1	TRBV6-5	TRBJ1-1	few
TGTGCCAGCAGTTTAGGGACTAGCGGGAGGGCGGGACAGTTCTTC	CASSLGTSGRAGQFF	TRBD2	TRBV12-3/TRBV12-4	TRBJ2-1	NA
TGTGCCAGCAGTGAAGCCCAAGGGACCCAGTACTTC	CASSEAQGTQYF	NA	TRBV2	TRBJ2-5	NA
TGTGCCGGCAGTGAAGCTTGGACCCAGGGGGCGGACACGCAGTATTTT	CAGSEAWTQGADTQYF	TRBD1	TRBV2	TRBJ2-3	NA
TGTGCCAGCAGCCAAAATGAGGAAAAACTGTTTTTT	CASSQNEEKLFF	NA	TRBV7-9	TRBJ1-4	NA
TGTGCCAGCAGCCGGACTAGCGGGTTAAATGAGCAGTACTTC	CASSRTSGLNEQYF	TRBD2	TRBV2	TRBJ2-7	once
TGCAGCGTTGAAGGCCCGACGCGACTTGAGCAGTACTTC	CSVEGPTRLEQYF	NA	TRBV29-1	TRBJ2-4	few
TGCAGCGTTGAACCTCCCAGCTACCCAGATACGCAGTATTTT	CSVEPPSYPDTQYF	NA	TRBV29-1	TRBJ2-3	many
TGCGCCAGCAGCGGCAACAGTGGTGGTGGCTACACCTTC	CASSGNSGGGYTF	NA	TRBV5-1	TRBJ1-2	few